This T cell receptor (beta chain) emerged from a study of blood T cell repertoires in COVID-19. Study in general: There were acute and convalescent COVID-19 samples, and they came from the United States, Italy and Spain.

How the authors handled the data: Amplifying reference gene primers gave estimates of nucleated cell counts. Profiled with immunoSEQ multiplex PCR; TCRdb holds only in-frame clones, not every one. D and trimming were read from the DNA, whereas the V and J calls and clone size are those reported in that table. The sample holds 400,000 to 500,000 clones, approximately 90% seen once. The CDR3 runs 14 residues. V shed 6 bases and J shed 1 base, with 11 bases lying between them. The germline V gene encodes CDR1 MNHEY and CDR2 SMNVEV (reference sequence). Assignments of participants to cohorts depended upon their own reported clinical history.

The TCR originated in a woman in her 40s who had recovered from COVID-19. Sample: PBMCs or T cells enriched from blood (not recorded which). V and J are TRBV27 and TRBJ2-3, with D perhaps TRBD2 (5 bases). The CDR3 nucleotides read TGTGCCAGCAGCCCGGACTTACGCACAGATACGCAGTATTTT. Protein: CASSPDLRTDTQYF.